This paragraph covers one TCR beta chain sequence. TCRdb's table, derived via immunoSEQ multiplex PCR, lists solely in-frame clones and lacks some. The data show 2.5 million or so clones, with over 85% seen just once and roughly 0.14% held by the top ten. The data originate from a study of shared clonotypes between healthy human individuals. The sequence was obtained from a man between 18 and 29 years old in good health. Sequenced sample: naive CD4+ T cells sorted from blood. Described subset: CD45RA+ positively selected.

This chain's CDR3 is CASSESGTGTYGYTF. The CDR3 DNA follows: TGTGCCAGTAGCGAGTCCGGGACAGGGACCTATGGCTACACCTTC. The chain carries TRBV19 and TRBJ1-2, with 9 bases fitting TRBD1. V gave up 6 bases and J gave up 4 bases; unmatched junction bases: 9. The V gene's germline CDR1 is LNHDA and CDR2 SQIVND (reference sequence). The CDR3 sequence is 15 residues long. The full variable domain, with the rest looked up from reference TRBV19 and TRBJ1-2, is DGGITQSPKYLFRKEGQNVTLSCEQNLNHDAMYWYRQDPGQGLRLIYYSQIVNDFQKGDIAEGYSVSREKKESFPLTVTSAQKNPTAFYLCASSESGTGTYGYTFGSGTRLTVV.